Below, 6 T cell receptor beta chains from the same sample are listed, as sequenced in a study of blood T cells in healthy people across ages. Together with a sample-barcoded 5' primer, a J-beta primer mix was included in a second PCR lasting about 7 to 11 cycles. One entry per CDR3 protein, called by TCRdb with MiXCR from the 5' RACE reads. The repertoire consists of some 1,800,000 distinct CDR3 sequences, with 30% to 40% occurring once and the leading ten covering around 23%. Material: blood. Receptor source: a human donor in good health.

This clonotype was counted only a few times. V and J are TRBV15 and TRBJ2-3, with D uncertain. V lost 4 bases and J lost 0, with 2 bases in between. Germline V CDR1 and CDR2: LNHNV, YYDKDF (reference sequence). The CDR3 loop spans 12 amino acids. The CDR3 region has the DNA TGTGCCACCAGCATAAGCACAGATACGCAGTATTTT. It yields the protein CATSISTDTQYF.

CDR3 region: CASSLGGAGGSNYGYTF. CDR3 bases: TGTGCCAGCAGCTTAGGGGGGGCAGGGGGTTCTAACTATGGCTACACCTTC. The V and J genes are TRBV7-2 and TRBJ1-2; 7 bases are a match to TRBD1. V was pared by 1 base and J by 0 bases, with 8 bases of the junction left unmatched. The CDR3 covers 17 residues. CDR1 and CDR2 (germline): SGHTA, FQGNSA. The full variable domain, completed using reference TRBV7-2 and TRBJ1-2, is GAGVSQSPSNKVTEKGKDVELRCDPISGHTALYWYRQSLGQGLEFLIYFQGNSAPDKSGLPSDRFSAERTGGSVSTLTIQRTQQEDSAVYLCASSLGGAGGSNYGYTFGSGTRLTVV.

This clonotype turned up a few times. At one of its ends the junction is not consistent with the germline gene, which may arise from a read error. The chain joins TRBV5-1 to TRBJ1-1; D ambiguous. The CDR3 is made up of 14 amino acids. The V gene's germline CDR1 is SGHRS and CDR2 YFSETQ. CDR3 sequence: CASSLLDANTEAFF. For the CDR3, the DNA is TGCGCCAGCAGCTTACTCGATGCGAACACTGAGGCTTTCTTT. The full variable domain, its missing parts supplied by reference TRBV5-1 and TRBJ1-1, is KAGVTQTPRYLIKTRGQQVTLSCSPISGHRSVSWYQQTPGQGLQFLFEYFSETQRNKGNFPGRFSGRQFSNSRSEMNVSTLELGDSALYLCASSLLDANTEAFFGQGTRLTVV.

The chain links TRBV4-2 to TRBJ1-5; D remains unclear. The germline CDR1 and CDR2 sequences are LGHNA and YNFKEQ. V shed 1 base and J shed 7 bases, with 14 bases lying between them. The CDR3 contains 15 residues. The CDR3 nucleotides are TGTGCCAGCAGCCAAGGGAGCAGGACCGCCCAGCCCCAGCATTTT. Translation: CASSQGSRTAQPQHF.

The CDR3 coding sequence is TGTGCCAGCAGCTTAGATCCGGGACAGAACTACAATGAGCAGTTCTTC. This gives the protein CASSLDPGQNYNEQFF. V gene TRBV11-2 combines with J gene TRBJ2-1; 7 bases agree with TRBD1. Per germline, CDR1 SGHAT and CDR2 FQNNGV. The ends lost 0 bases at V and 3 bases at J; junction bases unmatched: 5. The CDR3 totals 16 residues.

Only a few counts were recorded for this clonotype. The J gene is TRBJ2-7, the V gene TRBV29-1; 8 bases are shared with TRBD2. The CDR3 is made up of 12 amino acids. CDR1 is SQVTM and CDR2 is ANQGSEA in the germline V gene. Unmatched junction bases numbered 4, after V lost 5 bases and J lost 4 bases. The CDR3: CSVSGGRYEQYF. The CDR3 DNA reads TGCAGCGTTAGCGGGGGCCGGTACGAGCAGTACTTC.